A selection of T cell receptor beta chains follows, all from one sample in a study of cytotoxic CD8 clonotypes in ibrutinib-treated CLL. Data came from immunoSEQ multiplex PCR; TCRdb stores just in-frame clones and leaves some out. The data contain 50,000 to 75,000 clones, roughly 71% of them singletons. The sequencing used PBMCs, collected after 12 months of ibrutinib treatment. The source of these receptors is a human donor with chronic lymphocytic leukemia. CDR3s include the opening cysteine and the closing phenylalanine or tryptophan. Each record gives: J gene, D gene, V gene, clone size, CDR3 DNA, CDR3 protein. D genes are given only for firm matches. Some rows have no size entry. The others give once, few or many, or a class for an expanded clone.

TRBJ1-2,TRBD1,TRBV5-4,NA,TGTGCCAGCAGCTTGGGGGGACAGGGCAACTATGGCTACACCTTC,CASSLGGQGNYGYTF
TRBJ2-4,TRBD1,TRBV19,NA,TGTGCCAGTAGTGGAGGGAGGACAGGGAGTAAAAACATTCAGTACTTC,CASSGGRTGSKNIQYF
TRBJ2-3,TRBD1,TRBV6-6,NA,TGTGCCAGCAGTTACAACAGGGGTGATACGCAGTATTTT,CASSYNRGDTQYF
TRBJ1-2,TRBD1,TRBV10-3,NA,TGTGCCATCAGTATCACTAGGGGACAGGGTGATGGCTACACCTTC,CAISITRGQGDGYTF
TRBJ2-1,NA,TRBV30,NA,TGTGCCTGGAGTGCTGGAAGGGGGGAGTTCTTC,CAWSAGRGEFF
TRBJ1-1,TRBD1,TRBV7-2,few,TGTGCCAGCAGCTCGGACAGGCTCGGGAAGAACACTGAAGCTTTCTTT,CASSSDRLGKNTEAFF
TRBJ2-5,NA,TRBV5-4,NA,TGTGCCAGCAGCTTGGCAGGGGGAGGCCAAGAGACCCAGTACTTC,CASSLAGGGQETQYF
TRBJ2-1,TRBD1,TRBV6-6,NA,TGTGCCAGCAGTGGGACGGGACAGGGAGTCATTGGGCAGTTCTTC,CASSGTGQGVIGQFF
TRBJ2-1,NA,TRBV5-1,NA,TGCGCCAGCAGCCCGGAGAGTGGGCTTATTTATGAGCAGTTCTTC,CASSPESGLIYEQFF
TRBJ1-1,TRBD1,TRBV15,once,TGTGCCACCAGCATACGGACAGGGGAAGGTGAAGCTTTCTTT,CATSIRTGEGEAFF
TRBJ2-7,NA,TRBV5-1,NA,TGCGCCAGCAGCCCGGGTTCCTCGGGGTCCGACAGGGAGCAGTACTTC,CASSPGSSGSDREQYF
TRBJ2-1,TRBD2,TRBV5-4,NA,TGTGCCAGCAGCTCTAGCGGAACTTACAATGAGCAGTTCTTC,CASSSSGTYNEQFF
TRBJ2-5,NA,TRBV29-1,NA,TGCAGCGTTGAAAAGCGGCGGACGCTTGGGGAGACCCAGTACTTC,CSVEKRRTLGETQYF
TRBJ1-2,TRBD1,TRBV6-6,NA,TGTGCCAGCAGTCAAAGGGGACAGCAAAACTATGGCTACACCTTC,CASSQRGQQNYGYTF
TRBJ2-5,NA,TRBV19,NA,TGTGCCAGTAGTATGAGACTAGTACGTCAAGAGACCCAGTACTTC,CASSMRLVRQETQYF
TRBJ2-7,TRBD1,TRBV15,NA,TGTGCCACCAGCGGGGCCGGGACAGCGTACGAGCAGTACTTC,CATSGAGTAYEQYF
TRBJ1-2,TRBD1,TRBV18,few,TGTGCCAGCTCACCGACGGACAGGGGGCATCATGGCTACACCTTC,CASSPTDRGHHGYTF
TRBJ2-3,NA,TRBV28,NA,TGTGCCAGCAGTCCCCCAATAGAGGGGCAGTATTTT,CASSPPIEGQYF
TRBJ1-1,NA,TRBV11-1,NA,TGTGCCAGCAGCTTAGGTGCCAACACTGAAGCTTTCTTT,CASSLGANTEAFF
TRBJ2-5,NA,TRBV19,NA,TGTGCCAGTAGTCTTTTTGTGGGAGTCGGACAAGAGACCCAGTACTTC,CASSLFVGVGQETQYF
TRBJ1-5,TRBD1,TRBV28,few,TGTGCCAGCAGCCTACAGGGGGTCGAGCAGCCCCAGCATTTT,CASSLQGVEQPQHF
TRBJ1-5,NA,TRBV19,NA,TGTGCCAGTAGTATTCGGGTGTCGAGCAATCAGCCCCAGCATTTT,CASSIRVSSNQPQHF
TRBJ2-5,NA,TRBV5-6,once,TGTGCCAGCAGTGGGGGGACCAACCAAGAGACCCAGTACTTC,CASSGGTNQETQYF
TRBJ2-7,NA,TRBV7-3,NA,TGTGCCAGCAGCTTAAACAGTGCAGGGACCTACGAGCAGTACTTC,CASSLNSAGTYEQYF
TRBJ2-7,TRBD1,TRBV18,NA,TGTGCCAGCTCACCTTCGGGACAGCCCTACGAGCAGTACTTC,CASSPSGQPYEQYF
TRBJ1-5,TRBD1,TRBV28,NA,TGTGCCAGCAGCCCCGACAGGGTAGGGAATCAGCCCCAGCATTTT,CASSPDRVGNQPQHF
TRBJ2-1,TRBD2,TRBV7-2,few,TGTGCCAGCAGCTACATAGCGGGAGGGCCTTCTGGAGAGCAGTTCTTC,CASSYIAGGPSGEQFF
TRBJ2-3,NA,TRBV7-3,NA,TGTGCCAGCAGCTTACGGGGCGGGTCTACAGATACGCAGTATTTT,CASSLRGGSTDTQYF
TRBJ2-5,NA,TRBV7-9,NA,TGTGCCAGCAGCTTAGAAGGGATCCAAGAGACCCAGTACTTC,CASSLEGIQETQYF
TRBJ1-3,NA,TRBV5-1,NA,TGCGCCAGCAGCTTGGCCGGGGCAGGGCCAGTCTGTTCTGGAAACACCATATATTTT,CASSLAGAGPVCSGNTIYF
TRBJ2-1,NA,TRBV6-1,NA,TGTGCCAGCAGCTTGGCTCCTGGCTCCTACAATGAGCAGTTCTTC,CASSLAPGSYNEQFF
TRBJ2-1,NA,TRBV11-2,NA,TGTGCCAGCAGCTTAGAGGGGAGTAGCGAAGCAGCCAATGAGCAGTTCTTC,CASSLEGSSEAANEQFF
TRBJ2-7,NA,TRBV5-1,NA,TGCGCCAGCAGCTGGGATTCGTGGGCCCGGCAGTACTTC,CASSWDSWARQYF
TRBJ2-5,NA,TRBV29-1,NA,TGCAGCGCCCGAATACGGGTAGGGGAGACCCAGTACTTC,CSARIRVGETQYF
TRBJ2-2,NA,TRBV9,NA,TGTGCCAGCAGCGTATACAGCGCCGGGGAGCTGTTTTTT,CASSVYSAGELFF
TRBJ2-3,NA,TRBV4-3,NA,TGCGCCAGCAGCTACGCCCTAGGAACTAGCACAGATACGCAGTATTTT,CASSYALGTSTDTQYF
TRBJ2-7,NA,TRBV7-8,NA,TGTGCCAGCAGCCCCGCAGCACTCTTCTCCTACGAGCAGTACTTC,CASSPAALFSYEQYF
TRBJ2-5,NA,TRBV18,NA,TGTGCCAGCTCATCAAGTTCGAGGGGAGAGACCCAGTACTTC,CASSSSSRGETQYF
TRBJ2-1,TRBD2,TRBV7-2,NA,TGTGCCAGCAGCCCCGCTGGACTAGCCCGCTCCTACAATGAGCAGTTCTTC,CASSPAGLARSYNEQFF
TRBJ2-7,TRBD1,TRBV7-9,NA,TGTGCCAGCAGCTCTCTGGACAGGTTGGACTTC,CASSSLDRLDF
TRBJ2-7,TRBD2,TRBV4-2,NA,TGTGCCAGCAGCCCATACGGGAGGGCCTACGAGCAGTACTTC,CASSPYGRAYEQYF
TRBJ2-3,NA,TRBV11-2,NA,TGTGCCAGCAGCTTAGATCAGAAAGATACGCAGTATTTT,CASSLDQKDTQYF
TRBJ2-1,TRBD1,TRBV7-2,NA,TGTGCCAGCAGCTTTCTGGGGGACAGGGCGGCTAGCGGACAGTTCTTC,CASSFLGDRAASGQFF
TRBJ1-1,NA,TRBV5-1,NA,TGCGCCAGCAGCCCCGTTTTGAACACTGAAGCTTTCTTT,CASSPVLNTEAFF
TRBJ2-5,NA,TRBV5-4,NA,TGTGCCAGCAGCTTGGTTACGGGGCTGAGGCAAGAGACCCAGTACTTC,CASSLVTGLRQETQYF
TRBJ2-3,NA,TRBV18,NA,TGTGCCAGCTCACCACTTGTATCGGAAGCTAGCACAGATACGCAGTATTTT,CASSPLVSEASTDTQYF
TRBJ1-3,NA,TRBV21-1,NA,TGTGCCAGCAGCAAAGCAGGCAGCAGCTTAACCTCTGGAAACACCATATATTTT,CASSKAGSSLTSGNTIYF
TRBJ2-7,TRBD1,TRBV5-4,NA,TGTGCCAGCAGCCGACAGGGGTCCTACGAGCAGTACTTC,CASSRQGSYEQYF
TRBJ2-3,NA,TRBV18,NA,TGTGCCAGCTCACCACCGAGTTCAGATACGCAGTATTTT,CASSPPSSDTQYF
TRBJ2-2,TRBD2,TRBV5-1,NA,TGCGCCAGCAGCTCTACTAGCGGGAGGATCGACGGCACCGGGGAGCTGTTTTTT,CASSSTSGRIDGTGELFF
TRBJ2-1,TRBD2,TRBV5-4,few,TGTGCCAGCAGCTTGGGACTAGCGGGGGGCAATGAGCAGTTCTTC,CASSLGLAGGNEQFF
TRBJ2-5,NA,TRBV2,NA,TGTGCCAGCAGTGGGGCGTTTGAGACCCAGTACTTC,CASSGAFETQYF
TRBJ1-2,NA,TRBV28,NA,TGTGCCAGCAGTGGGAGAATTGTTTCTGGCTACACCTTC,CASSGRIVSGYTF